Ten or more counts support the clone carrying this TCR beta chain. The data stem from a study of T-cell reconstitution after alpha-beta-depleted transplantation in children. Researchers prepared the TCRbeta library using unique molecular identifiers, the study reports. In TCRdb, the PCR reads were re-called with MiXCR into one record per CDR3 protein. The table has 120,000 or so distinct CDR3 sequences, 9% to 12% seen once. This CDR3 has 18 residues. With V trimmed by 1 base and J by 9 bases, 10 bases remained unmatched. The germline V gene has CDR1 SEHNR and CDR2 FQNEAQ (reference sequence). The rearrangement joins TRBV7-9 to TRBJ2-1; 15 nucleotides match TRBD2. This receptor was taken from a human donor who donated a stem cell graft to a child with acute lymphoblastic leukemia. Sequenced material: PBMCs from the stem cell graft donor, taken from the stem cell graft. For the CDR3, the DNA is TGTGCCAGCAGCTTAGAGTGGCCGGGACTAGCGGGAGGCGGTGAGCAGTTCTTC. Protein sequence: CASSLEWPGLAGGGEQFF.